This T cell receptor beta chain was recovered during a study of tumor and adjacent non-tumor tissue in lung cancer. This clonotype has ten or more counts. The library came from three nested PCR rounds adapted from ARM-PCR protocols. Using its own MiXCR run on the multiplex PCR reads, TCRdb lists one record per CDR3 protein. Of approximately 79,000 distinct CDR3 sequences listed, approximately 72% are singletons. The template was RNA from unsorted bulk tissue. Germline V gene lookup returns CDR1 SGHRS and CDR2 YFSETQ. V lost 4 bases, J lost 1 base, and 8 bases lay in between. The CDR3 spans 13 residues.

This chain connects TRBV5-1 to TRBJ2-5; D is unresolved. This clonotype originated in a woman in her thirties or forties with non-small cell lung cancer. The sequenced sample was lung tumor tissue. The CDR3 reads CASSRTGQETQYF. The CDR3 DNA reads as TGCGCCAGCAGCAGAACCGGCCAAGAGACCCAGTACTTC.